The clone carrying this T cell receptor (beta chain) was seen once. Germline CDR1 reads SEHNR; CDR2 reads FQNEAQ (reference sequence). Deletions cut 1 base from V and 3 bases from J, with 16 bases between. This CDR3 is built from 16 residues. Documented time point: sample taken at primary tumor resection. Whole RNA obtained from tumor, nontumor lung or frozen PBMC underwent sequencing without sorting. This record belongs to a study of spatial heterogeneity in lung cancer. Looking at the study overall: The average count in raw reads for each unique TCR and UMI combination exceeded eight appearances.

Every molecule of TCR cDNA had its own unique molecular identifier. TCRdb re-analysed the 5' RACE reads in MiXCR, keeping a single row per CDR3 protein. The table shows around 4,200 distinct CDR3 sequences, with about 18% occurring only once. The source material was PBMCs, sampled at surgery. V usage is TRBV7-9 and J usage is TRBJ2-7; a possible D gene is TRBD1 (5 bases). The sequence came from a male donor with early-stage non-small cell lung cancer. As DNA, the CDR3 is TGTGCCAGCAGCTTAGACTGGTCAGGGCCGTACTACGAGCAGTACTTC. Encoded protein: CASSLDWSGPYYEQYF.